These 16 T cell receptor beta chains share one sample of origin, sequenced in a study of blood T cell repertoires in COVID-19. The table came from immunoSEQ multiplex PCR; TCRdb's copy has only in-frame clones and leaves some out. The data contain over 50,000 clones, approximately 78% of them singletons. The sample taken for sequencing was PBMCs or T cells enriched from blood (not recorded which). Receptor source: a woman in her forties with acute COVID-19.

This rearrangement joins TRBV29-1 to TRBJ1-1; no reliable D call. The CDR3 runs 10 residues. Trimming took off 1 base at V and 7 bases at J, with 4 bases between the two ends. Germline lookup yields CDR1 SQVTM and CDR2 ANQGSEA. The CDR3 DNA is TGCAGCGTTGAAGCCAGTGAAGCTTTCTTT. This encodes CSVEASEAFF. Full variable domain (missing parts from reference TRBV29-1 and TRBJ1-1): SAVISQKPSRDICQRGTSLTIQCQVDSQVTMMFWYRQQPGQSLTLIATANQGSEATYESGFVIDKFPISRPNLTFSTLTVSNMSPEDSSIYLCSVEASEAFFGQGTRLTVV.

The chain links TRBV4-1 to TRBJ1-5, with a possible D match to TRBD1 (6 bases). The V end lost 0 bases, the J end lost 10 bases, and 19 bases lay between the germline ends. The V gene's germline CDR1 is MGHRA and CDR2 YSYEKL. The CDR3 totals 16 residues. The CDR3 DNA sequence: TGCGCCAGCAGCCAAGATGGGGGGGGACAAAAAAGACCCCAGCATTTT. It translates to CASSQDGGGQKRPQHF.

The CDR3 sequence is CASSADRTGANVLTF. The CDR3 coding sequence is TGCGCCAGCAGCGCTGACAGGACTGGGGCCAACGTCCTGACTTTC. The J gene is TRBJ2-6, the V gene TRBV5-1; weak D call: TRBD1 (6 bases). Germline V CDR1 and CDR2: SGHRS, YFSETQ. The length of the CDR3 is 15 residues. V lost 4 bases and J lost 2, with 10 bases in between.

V is TRBV15 and J is TRBJ2-7; the match to TRBD1 covers 10 bases. V trimming: 3 bases; J trimming: 5 bases; junction bases outside the gene matches: 10. The CDR3 is made up of 16 amino acids. Germline loops: CDR1 LNHNV, CDR2 YYDKDF (reference sequence). The CDR3 reads CATSRAGQGIINEQYF. The CDR3 nucleotides are TGTGCCACCAGCAGGGCGGGACAGGGGATAATTAACGAGCAGTACTTC.

This clone was counted only a few times. The V and J genes are TRBV19 and TRBJ1-4; D uncertain. Germline-derived CDR1 and CDR2 are LNHDA and SQIVND (reference sequence). The CDR3 length is 13 residues. The V and J ends lost 9 bases and 8 bases respectively, with 16 bases between them. CDR3 DNA: TGTGCCAGCAGGAATGATATTATGGAAAAACTGTTTTTT. Protein sequence: CASRNDIMEKLFF. Full variable domain (remainder filled in from reference TRBV19 and TRBJ1-4): DGGITQSPKYLFRKEGQNVTLSCEQNLNHDAMYWYRQDPGQGLRLIYYSQIVNDFQKGDIAEGYSVSREKKESFPLTVTSAQKNPTAFYLCASRNDIMEKLFFGSGTQLSVL.

The chain employs TRBV4-1 and TRBJ1-2; TRBD1 matches at 8 bases. The CDR3 totals 15 residues. Germline values: CDR1 MGHRA, CDR2 YSYEKL. The J segment lost 5 bases and the V segment lost 2 bases, leaving 7 bases of the junction unmatched. CDR3 sequence reads: CASSQIAGGAYGYTF. DNA of the CDR3: TGCGCCAGCAGCCAAATAGCAGGGGGCGCGTATGGCTACACCTTC.

The gene calls are TRBV7-2 and TRBJ1-2; D uncertain. The germline V gene has CDR1 SGHTA and CDR2 FQGNSA. The CDR3 covers 16 residues. Trimming took off 5 bases at V and 5 bases at J, with 21 bases between the two ends. The CDR3 DNA reads as TGTGCCAGCAGCCCCAGTTTGACGCAGGCGAATTATGGCTACACCTTC. Encoded protein: CASSPSLTQANYGYTF.

The chain recombines TRBV5-1 with TRBJ2-3; 12 nucleotides line up with TRBD1. The J segment lost 1 base and the V segment lost 3 bases, leaving 9 bases of the junction unmatched. Germline V gene lookup returns CDR1 SGHRS and CDR2 YFSETQ. The CDR3 is made up of 18 amino acids. Here the CDR3 reads CASSSAMGDRGRTDTQYF. As DNA, the CDR3 is TGCGCCAGCAGCTCCGCTATGGGGGACAGGGGGCGCACAGATACGCAGTATTTT.

This chain joins TRBV7-9 and TRBJ2-1; TRBD2 matches at 8 bases. This CDR3 is built from 15 residues. CDR1 and CDR2 from the germline V gene are SEHNR and FQNEAQ (reference sequence). Trimming at V came to 2 bases and at J to 7 bases, leaving 7 bases not matched to a gene. The CDR3 nucleotides read TGTGCCAGCAGCTTAACTAGCGGCACAGGGAATGAGCAGTTCTTC. Encoded protein: CASSLTSGTGNEQFF.

The chain uses TRBV4-1 and TRBJ2-7, with 9 bases fitting TRBD1. This CDR3 has 15 residues. V was pared by 2 bases and J by 0 bases, with 2 bases of the junction left unmatched. Germline V gene data show CDR1 as MGHRA and CDR2 as YSYEKL. For the CDR3, the DNA is TGCGCCAGCAGCCAAACAGGGGGCCCCTCCTACGAGCAGTACGTC. Translating gives CASSQTGGPSYEQYV.

The V call is TRBV5-5, the J call TRBJ1-6; 9 bases agree with TRBD1. Germline V gives CDR1 SGHKS, CDR2 YYEKEE (reference sequence). The length of the CDR3 is 14 residues. After removal of 3 bases from V and 10 bases from J, the junction contained 5 bases not matched to a gene. The CDR3 coding sequence is TGTGCCAGCAGCTCGGGACAGGGAATCTCACCCCTCCACTTT. This sequence encodes CASSSGQGISPLHF.

The sample holds a few counts of this clone. The chain is built from TRBV9 and TRBJ2-3; D possibly corresponds to TRBD2 (5 bases). V was cut by 3 bases and J by 2 bases, with 13 bases left in between. The length of the CDR3 is 15 residues. The germline CDR1 and CDR2 sequences are SGDLS and YYNGEE. CDR3 protein: CASSGSREPTDTQYF. For the CDR3, the DNA is TGTGCCAGCAGCGGCTCCCGGGAACCCACAGATACGCAGTATTTT.

In its sample, this clone was seen once. The chain recombines TRBV11-2 with TRBJ1-3, with D uncertain. V gave up 1 base and J gave up 4 bases, with 11 bases separating them. Looked up from germline, CDR1 is SGHAT and CDR2 is FQNNGV. This CDR3 comprises 15 residues. As DNA, the CDR3 is TGTGCCAGCAGCTTAGTTGTTGCCAGAGGAAACACCATATATTTT. It specifies CASSLVVARGNTIYF. Using reference TRBV11-2 and TRBJ1-3 for the parts outside the CDR3, the full variable domain is EAGVAQSPRYKIIEKRQSVAFWCNPISGHATLYWYQQILGQGPKLLIQFQNNGVVDDSQLPKDRFSAERLKGVDSTLKIQPAKLEDSAVYLCASSLVVARGNTIYFGEGSWLTVV.

This chain joins TRBV29-1 and TRBJ1-1; D not certain. This CDR3 comprises 13 residues. V lost 6 bases and J lost 1, with 12 bases in between. The V gene's germline CDR1 is SQVTM and CDR2 ANQGSEA. The CDR3, as DNA: TGCAGCGTAAGTACAGAAAAGAACACTGAAGCTTTCTTT. Its translation is CSVSTEKNTEAFF.

The CDR3 coding sequence is TGTGCCAGCAGTACTCGCAGGGGGATGAACACTGAAGCTTTCTTT. It yields the protein CASSTRRGMNTEAFF. The V call is TRBV6-5, the J call TRBJ1-1, with TRBD1 matching over 7 bases. Germline CDR1 and CDR2: MNHEY and SVGAGI. The CDR3 totals 15 residues. V shed 5 bases and J 0 bases; nucleotides not matched to a gene: 6.

The chain couples TRBV18 to TRBJ1-3, with D tentatively TRBD1 (6 bases). Trimming took 3 bases from V and 4 from J, leaving 10 bases between them. The CDR3 extends over 14 amino acids. Per the germline V gene, CDR1 is KGHSH and CDR2 is LQKENI. CDR3 nucleotides: TGTGCCAGCTCACCTAACAGGGAAGGAAACACCATATATTTT. Its protein is CASSPNREGNTIYF.